This T cell receptor beta chain stems from a study of shared clonotypes between healthy human individuals. Note on this clone: Its cognate antigen is unknown.

The germline V and J ends were trimmed by 4 bases and 2 bases, with 15 bases remaining between them. This CDR3 spans 15 amino acids. In germline, CDR1 is SEHNR, CDR2 FQNEAQ (reference sequence). The repertoire was sequenced with immunoSEQ multiplex PCR; TCRdb's copy has only in-frame clones and lacks some. The sample consists of around 700,000 clones, approximately 75% of them appearing once. Study conclusions and caveats: Clonotypes that were shared across a handful of donors made up 4% to 6% of naive CD4 clonotypes. Donor clonotype sharing was expected to depend on sequencing depth.

This receptor was identified in a woman under 40 in good health. The chain joins TRBV7-9 to TRBJ2-7; D is perhaps TRBD2 (6 bases). The sequencing input was memory CD4+ T cells sorted from blood. Subset indicated: CD45RA-negative fraction. CDR3 residues: CASSSPGVPTYEQYF. The CDR3 DNA reads TGTGCCAGCAGCTCCCCGGGGGTCCCGACCTACGAGCAGTACTTC.